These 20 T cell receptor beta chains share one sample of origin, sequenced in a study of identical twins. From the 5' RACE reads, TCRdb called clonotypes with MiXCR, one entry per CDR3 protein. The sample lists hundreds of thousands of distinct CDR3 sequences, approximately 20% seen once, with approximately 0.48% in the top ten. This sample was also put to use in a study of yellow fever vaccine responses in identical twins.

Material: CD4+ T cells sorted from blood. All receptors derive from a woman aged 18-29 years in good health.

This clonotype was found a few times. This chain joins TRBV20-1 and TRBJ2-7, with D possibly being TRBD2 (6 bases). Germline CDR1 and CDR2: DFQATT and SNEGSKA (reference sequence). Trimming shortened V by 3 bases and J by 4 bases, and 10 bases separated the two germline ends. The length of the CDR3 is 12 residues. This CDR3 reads CSASSLAYEQYF. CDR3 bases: TGCAGTGCTAGCTCACTAGCTTACGAGCAGTACTTC.

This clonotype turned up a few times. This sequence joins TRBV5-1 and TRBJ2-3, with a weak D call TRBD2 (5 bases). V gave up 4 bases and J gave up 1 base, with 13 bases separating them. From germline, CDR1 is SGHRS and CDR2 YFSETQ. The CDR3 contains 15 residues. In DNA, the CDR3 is TGCGCCAGCAGCCCAGCAGCGAGGGGCACAGATACGCAGTATTTT. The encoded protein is CASSPAARGTDTQYF.

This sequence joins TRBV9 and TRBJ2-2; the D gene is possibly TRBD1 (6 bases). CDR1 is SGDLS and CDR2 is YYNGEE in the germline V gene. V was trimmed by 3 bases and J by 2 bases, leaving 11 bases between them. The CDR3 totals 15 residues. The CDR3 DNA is TGTGCCAGCAGCGGGACAGCCAGAAACACCGGGGAGCTGTTTTTT. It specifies CASSGTARNTGELFF.

CDR3 sequence: CASSSPWGKRVDQETQYF. As DNA, the CDR3 is TGTGCCAGCAGCTCCCCTTGGGGGAAGCGGGTGGACCAAGAGACCCAGTACTTC. The chain joins TRBV11-2 to TRBJ2-5; a weak D match, TRBD2 (6 bases). Germline V CDR1 and CDR2: SGHAT, FQNNGV. V lost 4 bases, J lost 0 bases, and 21 bases lay in between. The CDR3 has 18 amino acids.

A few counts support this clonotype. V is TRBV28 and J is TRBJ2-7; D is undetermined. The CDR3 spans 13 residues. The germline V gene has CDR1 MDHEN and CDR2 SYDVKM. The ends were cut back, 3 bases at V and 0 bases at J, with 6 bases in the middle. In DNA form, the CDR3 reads TGTGCCAGCAGTTTTCAGGACTCCTACGAGCAGTACTTC. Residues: CASSFQDSYEQYF.

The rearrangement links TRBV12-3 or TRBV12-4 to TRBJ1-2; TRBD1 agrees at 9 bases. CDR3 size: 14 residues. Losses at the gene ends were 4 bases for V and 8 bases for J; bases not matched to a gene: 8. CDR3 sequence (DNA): TGTGCCAGCAGTTCCGGGACAGGGAATAAGGGCTACACCTTC. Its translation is CASSSGTGNKGYTF.

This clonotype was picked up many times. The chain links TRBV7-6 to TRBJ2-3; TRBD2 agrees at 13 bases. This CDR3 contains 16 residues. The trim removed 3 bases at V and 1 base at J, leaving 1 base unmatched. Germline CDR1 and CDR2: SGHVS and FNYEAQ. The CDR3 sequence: CASSFGLAGGTDTQYF. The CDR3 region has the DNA TGTGCCAGCAGCTTTGGACTAGCGGGGGGCACAGATACGCAGTATTTT.

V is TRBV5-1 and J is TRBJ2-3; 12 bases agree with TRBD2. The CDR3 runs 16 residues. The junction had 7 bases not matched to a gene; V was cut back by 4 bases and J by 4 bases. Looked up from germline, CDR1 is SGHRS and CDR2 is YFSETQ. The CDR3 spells CASSPGLAGKSDTQYF. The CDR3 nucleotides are TGCGCCAGCAGCCCCGGACTAGCGGGAAAATCAGATACGCAGTATTTT.

The CDR3 protein is CASSLLRAEQFF. DNA of the CDR3: TGTGCCAGCAGTTTACTGCGCGCTGAGCAGTTCTTC. The V gene is TRBV12-3 or TRBV12-4, the J gene TRBJ2-1, with no clear D. The CDR3 is 12 residues long. Trimming took off 2 bases at V and 9 bases at J, with 8 bases between the two ends.

The CDR3 nucleotides read TGCAGTGCTAGAGTGGGCAACAACGTGGCGGATACGCAGTATTTT. This encodes CSARVGNNVADTQYF. The J gene is TRBJ2-3, the V gene TRBV20-1; unclear D gene. The CDR3 covers 15 residues. CDR1 and CDR2 (germline): DFQATT, SNEGSKA (reference sequence). Trimming shortened V by 1 base and J by 6 bases, and 17 bases separated the two germline ends.

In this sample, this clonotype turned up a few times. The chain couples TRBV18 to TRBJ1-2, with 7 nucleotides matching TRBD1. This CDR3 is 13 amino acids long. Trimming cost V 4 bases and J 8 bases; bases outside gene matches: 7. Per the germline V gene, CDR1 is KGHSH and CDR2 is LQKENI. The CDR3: CASSQEVQGGYTF. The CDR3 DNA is TGTGCCAGCTCACAAGAAGTACAGGGGGGCTACACCTTC.

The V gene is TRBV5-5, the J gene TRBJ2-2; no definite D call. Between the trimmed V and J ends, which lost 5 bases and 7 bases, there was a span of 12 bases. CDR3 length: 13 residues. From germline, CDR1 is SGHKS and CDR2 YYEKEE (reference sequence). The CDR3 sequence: CASRLGWDGELFF. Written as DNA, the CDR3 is TGTGCCAGCAGACTCGGGTGGGACGGGGAGCTGTTTTTT.

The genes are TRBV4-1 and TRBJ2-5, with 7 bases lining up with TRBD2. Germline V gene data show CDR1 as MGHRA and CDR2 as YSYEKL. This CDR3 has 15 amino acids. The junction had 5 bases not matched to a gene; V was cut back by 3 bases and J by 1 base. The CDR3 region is CASSHSSGFQETQYF. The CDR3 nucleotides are TGCGCCAGCAGCCACTCTAGCGGATTCCAAGAGACCCAGTACTTC.

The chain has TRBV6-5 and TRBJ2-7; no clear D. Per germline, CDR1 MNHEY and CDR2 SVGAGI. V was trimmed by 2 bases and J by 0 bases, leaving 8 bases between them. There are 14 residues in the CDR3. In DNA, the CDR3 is TGTGCCAGCAGTTACAGGAGAAGCTCCTACGAGCAGTACTTC. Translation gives CASSYRRSSYEQYF.

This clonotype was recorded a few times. The chain's CDR3 is CASRPGTLLHYEQYV. The CDR3 DNA is TGTGCCAGCAGACCCGGGACCCTTTTACACTACGAGCAGTACGTC. The chain couples TRBV27 to TRBJ2-7; D could derive from TRBD1 or TRBD2 (5 bases each). Trimming cost V 6 bases and J 3 bases, with 18 bases left between them. The CDR3 covers 15 residues. The V gene's germline CDR1 is MNHEY and CDR2 SMNVEV (reference sequence).

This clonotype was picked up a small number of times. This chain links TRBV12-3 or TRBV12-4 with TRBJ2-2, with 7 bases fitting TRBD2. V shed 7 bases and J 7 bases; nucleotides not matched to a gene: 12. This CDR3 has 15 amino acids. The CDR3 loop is CASKLMSGKGGELFF. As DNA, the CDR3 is TGTGCCAGCAAACTGATGAGCGGGAAGGGCGGGGAGCTGTTTTTT.

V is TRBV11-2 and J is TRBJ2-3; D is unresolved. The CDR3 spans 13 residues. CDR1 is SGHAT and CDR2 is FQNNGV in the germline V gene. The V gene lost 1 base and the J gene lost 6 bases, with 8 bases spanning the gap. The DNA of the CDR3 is TGTGCCAGCAGCTTAGTTCCCGCGGATACGCAGTATTTT. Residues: CASSLVPADTQYF.

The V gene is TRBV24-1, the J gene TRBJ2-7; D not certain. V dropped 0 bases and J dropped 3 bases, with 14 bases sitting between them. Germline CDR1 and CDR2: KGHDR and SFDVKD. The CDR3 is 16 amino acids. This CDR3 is CATSDLWQKIYYEQYV. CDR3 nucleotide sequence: TGTGCCACCAGTGATTTGTGGCAGAAAATTTACTACGAGCAGTACGTC.

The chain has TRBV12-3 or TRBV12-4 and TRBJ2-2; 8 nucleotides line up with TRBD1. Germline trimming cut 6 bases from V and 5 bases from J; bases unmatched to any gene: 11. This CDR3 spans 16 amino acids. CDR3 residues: CASRKSTGVDTGELFF. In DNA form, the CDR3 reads TGTGCCAGCAGGAAATCGACAGGGGTTGATACCGGGGAGCTGTTTTTT.

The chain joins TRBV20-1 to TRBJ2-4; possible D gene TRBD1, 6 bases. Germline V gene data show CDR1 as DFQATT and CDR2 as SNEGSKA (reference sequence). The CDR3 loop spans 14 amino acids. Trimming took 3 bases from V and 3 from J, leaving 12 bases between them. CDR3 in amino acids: CSARLQGDKNIQYF. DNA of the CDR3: TGCAGTGCTAGGTTACAGGGTGACAAAAACATTCAGTACTTC.